One sample yielded the 6 T cell receptor beta chains listed below, sequenced in a study of cytomegalovirus exposure and HLA in healthy donors. Researchers ran the PCR with 60 Vbeta and 13 Jbeta primers. Using immunoSEQ multiplex PCR, the repertoire was profiled, and TCRdb retains in-frame clones only, with some absent. The table shows tens of thousands of clones, with roughly 64% occurring only once. Sequencing was carried out using PBMCs. These receptors all stem from a man aged 25 to 45 in good health and CMV-seropositive.

The chain recombines TRBV7-9 with TRBJ2-2, with 13 bases aligning to TRBD2. With 8 bases clipped from V and 6 bases from J, the junction kept 6 bases outside the gene matches. This CDR3 spans 15 amino acids. Germline V gene lookup returns CDR1 SEHNR and CDR2 FQNEAQ (reference sequence). CDR3 nucleotides: TGTGCCAGCGGACCCGGACTAGCGGGGGCCGGGGAGCTGTTTTTT. It yields the protein CASGPGLAGAGELFF.

This clone turned up a few times. V usage is TRBV4-1 and J usage is TRBJ2-4; TRBD2 matches 7 bases. From germline, CDR1 is MGHRA and CDR2 YSYEKL. V shed 5 bases, J shed 6 bases, and the junction held 10 bases outside the gene matches. The CDR3 has 15 residues. The CDR3 is CASSDRGDRRNIQYF. CDR3 DNA sequence: TGCGCCAGCAGCGATCGGGGGGATCGAAGAAACATTCAGTACTTC.

As for this clone: The sample carries other DNA sequences with the same CDR3. The J gene is TRBJ1-1, the V gene TRBV29-1; D might be TRBD1 (5 bases). CDR3 length: 14 residues. Germline V gene lookup returns CDR1 SQVTM and CDR2 ANQGSEA. Trimming stripped 4 bases from V and 0 bases from J, with 12 bases between. The CDR3 is CSVVRGGVNTEAFF. The CDR3 DNA is TGCAGCGTTGTTCGCGGGGGGGTGAACACTGAAGCTTTCTTT.

The CDR3 region is CASSEDGGNPGELFF. CDR3 DNA: TGTGCCAGCAGTGAAGACGGGGGTAACCCCGGGGAGCTGTTTTTT. The gene calls are TRBV6-1 and TRBJ2-2, with D possibly being TRBD2 (6 bases). CDR1 is MNHNS, CDR2 SASEGT, per germline. V lost 1 base and J 6 bases, leaving 12 bases between the germline ends. The CDR3 consists of 15 residues.

The chain carries TRBV5-4 and TRBJ2-7; perhaps TRBD1 as D (5 bases). The CDR3 totals 14 residues. Germline V gene lookup returns CDR1 SGHNT and CDR2 YYREEE (reference sequence). The V and J ends lost 9 bases and 2 bases respectively, with 18 bases between them. The CDR3 loop reads CATQSGDRPYEQYF. CDR3 DNA: TGTGCCACACAATCCGGCGACAGACCCTACGAGCAGTACTTC.

This rearrangement joins TRBV27 to TRBJ2-7; 8 bases match TRBD1. The J segment lost 5 bases and the V segment lost 4 bases, leaving 7 bases of the junction unmatched. This CDR3 region has 14 residues. Germline CDR1 is MNHEY and CDR2 is SMNVEV (reference sequence). The CDR3 region has the DNA TGTGCCAGCAGTTCGGACAGGGAGTTCCACGAGCAGTACTTC. Its translation: CASSSDREFHEQYF.